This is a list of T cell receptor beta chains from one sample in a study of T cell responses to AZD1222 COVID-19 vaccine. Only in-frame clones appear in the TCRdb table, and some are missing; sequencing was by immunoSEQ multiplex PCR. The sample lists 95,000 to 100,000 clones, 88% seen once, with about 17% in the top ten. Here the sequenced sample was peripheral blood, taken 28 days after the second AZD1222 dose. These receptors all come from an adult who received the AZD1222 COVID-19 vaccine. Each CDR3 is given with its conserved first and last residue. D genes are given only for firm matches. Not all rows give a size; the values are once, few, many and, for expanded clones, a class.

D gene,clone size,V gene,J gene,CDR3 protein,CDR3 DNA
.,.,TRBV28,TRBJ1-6,CASSFGSYNSPLHF,TGTGCCAGCAGTTTTGGCAGCTATAATTCACCCCTCCACTTT
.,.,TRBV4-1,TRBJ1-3,CASRFGPAGGNTIYF,TGCGCCAGCAGGTTCGGACCGGCAGGGGGAAACACCATATATTTT
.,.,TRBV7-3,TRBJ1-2,CASRTIEVRYGYTF,TGTGCCAGCAGGACCATCGAGGTACGCTATGGCTACACCTTC
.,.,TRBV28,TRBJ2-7,CASSLKDRQRGEQYF,TGTGCCAGCAGTTTAAAGGACAGACAAAGGGGCGAGCAGTACTTC
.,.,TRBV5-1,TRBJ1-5,CASSFDVNQPQHF,TGCGCCAGCAGCTTCGACGTGAATCAGCCCCAGCATTTT
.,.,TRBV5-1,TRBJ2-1,CASGSTGASINEQFF,TGCGCCAGCGGTTCTACGGGGGCCTCCATCAATGAGCAGTTCTTC
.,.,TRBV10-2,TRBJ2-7,CAVGSLYEQYF,TGCGCCGTGGGCAGTCTCTACGAGCAGTACTTC
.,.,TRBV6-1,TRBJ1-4,CASSEAGTGLQRSVNEKLFF,TGTGCCAGCAGTGAAGCGGGAACGGGCCTCCAACGAAGTGTCAATGAAAAACTGTTTTTT
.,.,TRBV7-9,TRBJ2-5,CASSLETQYF,TGTGCCAGCAGCTTAGAGACCCAGTACTTC
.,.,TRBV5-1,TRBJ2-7,CASRPTPSYEQYF,TGCGCCAGCAGACCGACCCCCAGCTACGAGCAGTACTTC
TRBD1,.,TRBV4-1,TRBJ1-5,CASSHGQGNNQPQHF,TGCGCCAGCAGCCATGGACAGGGGAACAATCAGCCCCAGCATTTT
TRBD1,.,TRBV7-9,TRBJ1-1,CASSLRDRGLVEAFF,TGTGCCAGCAGCTTAAGGGACAGGGGGCTCGTTGAAGCTTTCTTT
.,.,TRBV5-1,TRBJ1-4,CASSPNTGSDEKLFF,TGCGCCAGCAGCCCAAACACAGGGTCGGATGAAAAACTGTTTTTT
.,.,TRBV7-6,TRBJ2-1,CASSLTGTGHNEQFF,TGTGCCAGCAGCTTAACCGGGACTGGACACAATGAGCAGTTCTTC
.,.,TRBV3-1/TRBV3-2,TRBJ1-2,CASSRVRARGNYGYTF,TGTGCCAGCAGCCGGGTTAGGGCAAGAGGAAACTATGGCTACACCTTC
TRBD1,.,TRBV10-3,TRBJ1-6,CAISEEGAGNSPLHF,TGTGCCATCAGTGAGGAGGGGGCAGGGAATTCACCCCTCCACTTT
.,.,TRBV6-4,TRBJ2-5,CASSDSDYRQETQYF,TGTGCCAGCAGTGACAGTGATTATCGACAAGAGACCCAGTACTTC
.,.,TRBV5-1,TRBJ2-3,CASSLADQVGTDTQYF,TGCGCCAGCAGCTTGGCGGACCAAGTCGGCACAGATACGCAGTATTTT
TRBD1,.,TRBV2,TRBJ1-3,CASKVEQGPRNTIYF,TGTGCCAGCAAAGTAGAACAGGGGCCTCGGAACACCATATATTTT
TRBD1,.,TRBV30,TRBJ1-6,CAWSRGPNSPLHF,TGTGCCTGGAGCAGGGGGCCTAATTCACCCCTCCACTTT
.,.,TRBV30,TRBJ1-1,CAWRWGYTEAFF,TGTGCCTGGAGGTGGGGCTACACTGAAGCTTTCTTT
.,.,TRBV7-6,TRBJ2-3,CASTTLPGSTDTQYF,TGTGCCAGCACCACCTTGCCGGGGAGCACAGATACGCAGTATTTT
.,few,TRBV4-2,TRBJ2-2,CASSQVSAGELFF,TGTGCCAGCAGCCAAGTCTCGGCCGGGGAGCTGTTTTTT
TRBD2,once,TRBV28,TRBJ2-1,CASSSGTSGSYNEQFF,TGTGCCAGCAGTTCAGGGACTAGCGGCTCCTACAATGAGCAGTTCTTC
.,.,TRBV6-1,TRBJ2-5,CASSEGSVNYQETQYF,TGTGCCAGCAGTGAAGGCTCCGTGAATTATCAAGAGACCCAGTACTTC
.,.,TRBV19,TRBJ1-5,CASSIQGGENQPQHF,TGTGCCAGTAGTATCCAAGGGGGGGAGAATCAGCCCCAGCATTTT
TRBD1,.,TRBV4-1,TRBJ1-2,CASSQVPRDRINYGYTF,TGCGCCAGCAGCCAAGTACCCCGGGACAGAATTAACTATGGCTACACCTTC
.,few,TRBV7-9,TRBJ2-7,CASSFSGVYEQYF,TGTGCCAGCAGCTTCTCAGGGGTCTACGAGCAGTACTTC
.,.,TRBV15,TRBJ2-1,CATTGTLYNEQFF,TGTGCCACCACGGGAACGCTCTACAATGAGCAGTTCTTC
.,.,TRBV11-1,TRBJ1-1,CASSLGSLGTEAFF,TGTGCCAGCAGCTTGGGCTCTTTGGGGACTGAAGCTTTCTTT
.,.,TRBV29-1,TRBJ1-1,CSAWRGRGTEAFF,TGCAGCGCGTGGCGGGGCAGGGGCACTGAAGCTTTCTTT
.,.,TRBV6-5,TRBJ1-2,CASSYGGTYGYTF,TGTGCCAGCAGTTACGGGGGCACCTATGGCTACACCTTC
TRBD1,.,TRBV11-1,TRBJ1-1,CASSLDRTGGLAFF,TGTGCCAGCAGCTTAGACCGGACAGGGGGTCTTGCTTTCTTT
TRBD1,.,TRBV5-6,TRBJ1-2,CASNIPPGTDDGYTF,TGTGCCAGCAACATCCCCCCTGGGACAGATGATGGCTACACCTTC
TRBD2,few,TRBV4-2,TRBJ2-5,CASSQDRGGQETQYF,TGTGCCAGCAGCCAAGATCGGGGGGGCCAAGAGACCCAGTACTTC
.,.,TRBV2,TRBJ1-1,CASSDAGQTNTEAFF,TGTGCCAGCAGTGATGCTGGGCAGACGAACACTGAAGCTTTCTTT
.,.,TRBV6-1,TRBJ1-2,CASSDVGNYGYTF,TGTGCCAGCAGTGATGTAGGTAACTATGGCTACACCTTC
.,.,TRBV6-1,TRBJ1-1,CASSDDSVAFF,TGTGCCAGCAGTGACGACTCGGTAGCTTTCTTT
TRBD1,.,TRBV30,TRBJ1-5,CAWSITGGNQPQHF,TGTGCCTGGAGTATTACAGGGGGCAATCAGCCCCAGCATTTT
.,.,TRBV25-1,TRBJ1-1,CASSEFGDANTEAFF,TGTGCCAGCAGTGAATTTGGAGACGCGAACACTGAAGCTTTCTTT
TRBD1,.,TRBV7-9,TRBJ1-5,CASTKGQGDQPQHF,TGTGCCAGCACCAAAGGACAGGGTGATCAGCCCCAGCATTTT
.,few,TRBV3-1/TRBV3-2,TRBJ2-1,CASSGGLSYNEQFF,TGTGCCAGCAGCGGGGGACTTTCGTACAATGAGCAGTTCTTC
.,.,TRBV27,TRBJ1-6,CASSFHNSPLHF,TGTGCCAGCAGTTTTCATAATTCACCCCTCCACTTT
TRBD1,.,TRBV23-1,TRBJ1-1,CASSQSYKSEGAGNTEAFF,TGCGCCAGCAGTCAATCGTATAAGTCGGAGGGGGCAGGGAACACTGAAGCTTTCTTT
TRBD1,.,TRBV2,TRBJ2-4,CASSETGNIQYF,TGTGCCAGCAGTGAGACAGGGAACATTCAGTACTTC
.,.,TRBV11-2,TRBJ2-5,CASSPPTGQETQYF,TGTGCCAGCAGCCCCCCGACAGGCCAAGAGACCCAGTACTTC
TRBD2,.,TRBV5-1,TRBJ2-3,CASRQLAGTLTDTQYF,TGCGCCAGCAGACAGTTAGCGGGTACCCTCACAGATACGCAGTATTTT